This is a list of T cell receptor beta chains from one sample in a study of response to subunit inactivated influenza vaccine. Each CDR3 protein gets one entry after TCRdb re-called the RT-PCR reads with MiXCR. The sample yields about 480,000 distinct CDR3 sequences, 25% seen once. The sequenced sample was CD4+ T cells sorted from PBMCs, obtained 5 to 6 days after vaccination. These receptors were collected from a man over 45 who received an inactivated influenza vaccine. Both conserved end residues are trimmed from each CDR3. Each record gives: D gene, V gene, CDR3 length, CDR3 protein. D genes are given only for firm matches.

TRBD2	TRBV12-3/TRBV12-4	14	ASSTGSAGGSETQY
.	TRBV20-1	9	SAPSPHTQY
TRBD1	TRBV4-2	12	ASSTRTGVGGYT
.	TRBV4-3	14	ASSQDGAGFTYGYT
TRBD1	TRBV12-3/TRBV12-4	12	ASSTGTGWTEAF
TRBD1	TRBV11-2	16	ASSLGRTGRAWNTEAF
.	TRBV6-6	11	ASSLAGDEKLF
.	TRBV20-1	10	SAQTPTYEQY
.	TRBV7-2	13	ASSLRAIGTDTQY
TRBD1	TRBV14	13	ASSQQRTGNHEQY
.	TRBV7-9	11	ASSSPHNSPLH
.	TRBV6-1	11	ASSEGYTDTQY
.	TRBV12-3/TRBV12-4	11	ASTNTRSQGHY
.	TRBV7-8	12	ASSLAEGLYGYT
.	TRBV24-1	11	ATSESGPGELF
TRBD2	TRBV2	14	ASSESAGGDQETQY
.	TRBV6-1	12	ASSDRWKTDTQY
.	TRBV7-9	12	ASSLGVGRTEAF
.	TRBV10-3	11	AIRPQGTGELF
TRBD1	TRBV28	16	ASSLSRGFGTAEPAQY
TRBD1	TRBV5-1	13	ASSLRQGSTDTQY
TRBD1	TRBV7-2	13	ASSLIRGPSMDYT
TRBD1	TRBV11-2	14	ASSLGSGGLKTPLH
.	TRBV20-1	16	SARGRAASISGANVLT
TRBD2	TRBV11-3	19	ASSSTPGLAGRPSSYNEQF
.	TRBV6-5	13	ASSYFSGYTGELF
TRBD1	TRBV29-1	10	SGLTGLGEQY
.	TRBV5-1	15	ASSLGPPGTTSYEQY
.	TRBV15	13	ATSRSGVTNEKLF
.	TRBV3-1	11	ASSLNRVQPQH
.	TRBV12-3/TRBV12-4	12	ASSPRGGSYEQY
.	TRBV10-3	11	ATTHTTVREAF
TRBD1	TRBV20-1	10	SASDREHGYT
TRBD2	TRBV18	12	ASSPSGRADTQY
.	TRBV28	10	ASSLMTGKAF
TRBD1	TRBV7-2	14	ASSSRGGTGGDEQY
.	TRBV7-2	12	ASSLRLSGNEQF
.	TRBV12-3/TRBV12-4	13	ASSLMVRPNTEAF
.	TRBV29-1	9	STSHYNEQF
TRBD1	TRBV5-5	11	ASSNGQEQPLH
.	TRBV12-3/TRBV12-4	13	ASSEDSYSNQPQH
.	TRBV20-1	11	SARDQVGDEQF
.	TRBV12-3/TRBV12-4	11	ASSFGTLGIQY
.	TRBV28	10	ASSLFQETQY
.	TRBV29-1	10	SVAKINTEAF
.	TRBV5-4	14	ASSSQPGSPSHEQY
.	TRBV20-1	13	SARPPGGRPGELF
TRBD2	TRBV11-2	12	ASNAMGGDRTQY
TRBD1	TRBV12-3/TRBV12-4	11	ASSSGDRGQAF
.	TRBV12-3/TRBV12-4	12	AGMMARRGNTIY
.	TRBV20-1	13	SASLAVGSTDTQY
.	TRBV24-1	11	ATSEGRNNEQF
TRBD1	TRBV15	10	ATSQDRGSQY
TRBD2	TRBV20-1	19	CARDNGLAGDSPFERDEQF
.	TRBV3-1	13	ASSRGRTLYNEQF
TRBD1	TRBV5-1	13	ASTSRTGGTGELF
.	TRBV20-1	11	SSHSGSNQPQH
.	TRBV7-9	13	ASSLATGTGETQY
.	TRBV5-5	10	ASSLDTGRAF